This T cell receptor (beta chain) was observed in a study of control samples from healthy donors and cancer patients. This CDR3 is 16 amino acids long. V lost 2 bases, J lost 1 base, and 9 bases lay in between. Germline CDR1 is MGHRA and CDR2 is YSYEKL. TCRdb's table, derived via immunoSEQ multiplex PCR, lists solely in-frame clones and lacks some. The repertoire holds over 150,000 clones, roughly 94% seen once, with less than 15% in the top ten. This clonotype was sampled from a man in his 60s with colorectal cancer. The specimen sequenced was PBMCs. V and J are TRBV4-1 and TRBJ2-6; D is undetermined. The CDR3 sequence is CASSQPRSSGANVLTF. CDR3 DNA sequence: TGCGCCAGCAGCCAACCTCGTTCGTCTGGGGCCAACGTCCTGACTTTC.